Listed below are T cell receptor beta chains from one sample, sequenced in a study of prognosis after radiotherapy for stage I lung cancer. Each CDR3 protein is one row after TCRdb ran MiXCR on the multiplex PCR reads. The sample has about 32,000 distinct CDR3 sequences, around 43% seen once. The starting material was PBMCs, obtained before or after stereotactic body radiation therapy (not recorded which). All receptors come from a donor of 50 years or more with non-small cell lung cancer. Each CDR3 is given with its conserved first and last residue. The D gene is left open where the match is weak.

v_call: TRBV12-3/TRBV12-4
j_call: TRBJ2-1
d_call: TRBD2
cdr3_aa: CASSLTLAVYNEQFF

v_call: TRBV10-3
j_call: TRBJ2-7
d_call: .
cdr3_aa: CAAGWGGTYEQYF

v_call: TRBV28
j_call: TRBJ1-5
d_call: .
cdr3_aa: CASSQLGVPQHF

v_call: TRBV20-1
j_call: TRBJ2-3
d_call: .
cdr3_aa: CSARHLLQGNTDTQYF

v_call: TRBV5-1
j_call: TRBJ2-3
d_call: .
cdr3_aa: CASSPAGADTQYF

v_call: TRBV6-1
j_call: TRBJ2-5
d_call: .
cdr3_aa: CASLRGDRETQYF

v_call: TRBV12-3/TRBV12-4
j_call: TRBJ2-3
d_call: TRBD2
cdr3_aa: CASSLVLAYLAGDTQYF

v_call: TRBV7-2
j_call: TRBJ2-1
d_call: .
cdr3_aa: CASSLEHSRDNEQFF

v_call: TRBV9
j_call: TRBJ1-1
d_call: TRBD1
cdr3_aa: CASSSYRDRGRGAFF

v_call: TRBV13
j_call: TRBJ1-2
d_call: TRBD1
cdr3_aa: CASSSRGITGTDHYGYTF

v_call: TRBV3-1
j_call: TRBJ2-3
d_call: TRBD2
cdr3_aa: CASSQTPAGGPDTQYF

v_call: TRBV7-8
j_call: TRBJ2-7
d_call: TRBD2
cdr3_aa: CASSLWGASGGVYEQYF

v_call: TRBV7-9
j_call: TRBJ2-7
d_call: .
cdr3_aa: CASSYPADPTEYF

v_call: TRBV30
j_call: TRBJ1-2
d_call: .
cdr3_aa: CAWKSPGNYGYTF